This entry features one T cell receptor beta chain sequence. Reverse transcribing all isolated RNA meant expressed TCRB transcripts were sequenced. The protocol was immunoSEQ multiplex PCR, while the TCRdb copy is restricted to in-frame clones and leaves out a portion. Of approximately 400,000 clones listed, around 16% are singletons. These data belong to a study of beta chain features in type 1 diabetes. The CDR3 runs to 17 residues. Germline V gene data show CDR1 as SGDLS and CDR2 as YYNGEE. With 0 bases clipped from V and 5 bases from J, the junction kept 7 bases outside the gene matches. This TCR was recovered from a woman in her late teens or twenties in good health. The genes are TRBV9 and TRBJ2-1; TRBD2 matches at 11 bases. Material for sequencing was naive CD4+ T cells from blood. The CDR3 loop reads CASSVVGSGRANNEQFF. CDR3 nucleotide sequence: TGTGCCAGCAGCGTAGTAGGTAGCGGGAGGGCTAACAATGAGCAGTTCTTC.